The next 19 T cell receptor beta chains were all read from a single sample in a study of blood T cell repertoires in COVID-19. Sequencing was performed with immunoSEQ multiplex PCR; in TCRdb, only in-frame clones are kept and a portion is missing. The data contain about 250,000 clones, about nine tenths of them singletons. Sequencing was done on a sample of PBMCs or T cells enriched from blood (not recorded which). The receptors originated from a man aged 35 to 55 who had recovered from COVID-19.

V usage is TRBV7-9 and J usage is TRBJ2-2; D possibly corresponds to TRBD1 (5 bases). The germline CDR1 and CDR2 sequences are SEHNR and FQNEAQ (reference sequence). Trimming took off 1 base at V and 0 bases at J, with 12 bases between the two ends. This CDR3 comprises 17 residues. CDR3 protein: CASSLVAGPANTGELFF. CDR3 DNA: TGTGCCAGCAGCTTAGTGGCAGGGCCCGCGAACACCGGGGAGCTGTTTTTT.

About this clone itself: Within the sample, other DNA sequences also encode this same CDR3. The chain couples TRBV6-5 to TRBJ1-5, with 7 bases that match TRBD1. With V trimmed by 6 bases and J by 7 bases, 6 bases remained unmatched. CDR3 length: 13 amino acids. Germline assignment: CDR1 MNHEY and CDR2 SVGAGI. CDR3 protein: CASRRQGGQPQHF. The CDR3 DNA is TGTGCCAGCAGAAGACAGGGTGGACAGCCCCAGCATTTT.

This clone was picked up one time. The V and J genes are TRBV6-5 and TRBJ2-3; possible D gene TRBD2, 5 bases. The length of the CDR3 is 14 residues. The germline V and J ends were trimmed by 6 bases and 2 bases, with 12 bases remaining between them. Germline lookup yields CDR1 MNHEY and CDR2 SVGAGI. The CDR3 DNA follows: TGTGCCAGCAGCCGGGGTCTCCTCACAGATACGCAGTATTTT. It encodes CASSRGLLTDTQYF.

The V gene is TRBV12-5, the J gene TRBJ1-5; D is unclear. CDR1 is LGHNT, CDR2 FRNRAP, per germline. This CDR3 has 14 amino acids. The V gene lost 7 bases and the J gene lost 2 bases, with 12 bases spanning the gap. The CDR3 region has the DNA TGTGCTAGTGCGACTGGGAGTGGCAATCAGCCCCAGCATTTT. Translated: CASATGSGNQPQHF.

CDR3 in amino acids: CAWSHSGLAGNNEQFF. CDR3 DNA: TGTGCCTGGAGTCACTCCGGACTAGCGGGAAACAATGAGCAGTTCTTC. The rearrangement links TRBV30 to TRBJ2-1; 12 bases map to TRBD2. V dropped 2 bases and J dropped 5; count of bases not matched to a gene: 7. In germline, CDR1 is GTSNPN, CDR2 SVGIG (reference sequence). The CDR3 loop spans 16 amino acids. Drawing the rest from reference TRBV30 and TRBJ2-1, the complete variable domain is SQTIHQWPATLVQPVGSPLSLECTVEGTSNPNLYWYRQAAGRGLQLLFYSVGIGQISSEVPQNLSASRPQDRQFILSSKKLLLSDSGFYLCAWSHSGLAGNNEQFFGPGTRLTVL.

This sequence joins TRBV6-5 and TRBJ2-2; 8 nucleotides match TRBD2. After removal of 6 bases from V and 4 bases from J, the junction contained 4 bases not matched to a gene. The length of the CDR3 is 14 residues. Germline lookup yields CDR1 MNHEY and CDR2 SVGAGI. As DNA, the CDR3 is TGTGCCAGCAGGGGACTAGAGGCCACCGGGGAGCTGTTTTTT. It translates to CASRGLEATGELFF.

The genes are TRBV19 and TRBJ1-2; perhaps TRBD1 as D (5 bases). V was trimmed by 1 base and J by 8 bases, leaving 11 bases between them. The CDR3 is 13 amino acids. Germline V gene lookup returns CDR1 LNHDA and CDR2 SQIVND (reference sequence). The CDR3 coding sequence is TGTGCCAGTAGTATAGGAACAGGCGCCGGCTACACCTTC. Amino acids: CASSIGTGAGYTF.

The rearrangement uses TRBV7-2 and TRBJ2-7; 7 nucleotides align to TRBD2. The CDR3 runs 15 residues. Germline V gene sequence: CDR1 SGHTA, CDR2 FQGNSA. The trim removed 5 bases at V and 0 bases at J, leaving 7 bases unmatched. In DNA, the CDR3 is TGTGCCAGCAGCCCACTGGCGGGAGACTCCTACGAGCAGTACTTC. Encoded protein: CASSPLAGDSYEQYF.

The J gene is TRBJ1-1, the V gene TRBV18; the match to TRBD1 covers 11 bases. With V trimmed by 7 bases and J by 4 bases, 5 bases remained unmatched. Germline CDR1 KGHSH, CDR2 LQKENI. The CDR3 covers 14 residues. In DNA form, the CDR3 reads TGTGCCAGCTTCCCAGGGACAGGGGGCACTGAAGCTTTCTTT. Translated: CASFPGTGGTEAFF.

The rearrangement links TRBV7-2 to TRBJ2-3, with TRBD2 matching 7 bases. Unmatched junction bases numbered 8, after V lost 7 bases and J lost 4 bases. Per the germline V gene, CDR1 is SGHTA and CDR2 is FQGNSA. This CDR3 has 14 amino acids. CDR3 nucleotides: TGTGCCAGCACCTCCCTTGGGGGGGCAGATACGCAGTATTTT. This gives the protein CASTSLGGADTQYF.

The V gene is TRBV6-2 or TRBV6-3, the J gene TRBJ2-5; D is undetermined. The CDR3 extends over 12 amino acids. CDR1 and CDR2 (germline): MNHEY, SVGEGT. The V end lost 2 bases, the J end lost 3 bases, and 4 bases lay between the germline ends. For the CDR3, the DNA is TGTGCCAGCAGTTACGCGGAAGAGACCCAGTACTTC. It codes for CASSYAEETQYF.

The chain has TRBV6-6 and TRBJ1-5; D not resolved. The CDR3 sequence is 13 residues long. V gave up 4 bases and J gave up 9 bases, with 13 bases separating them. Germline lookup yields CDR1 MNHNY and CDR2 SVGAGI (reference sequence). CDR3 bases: TGTGCCAGCAGTTCGACCTCCCCGGGGCCCCAGCATTTT. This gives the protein CASSSTSPGPQHF.

The CDR3 here is CASSFRDRAYGYTF. The CDR3 region has the DNA TGTGCCAGTAGTTTTCGGGACAGGGCCTATGGCTACACCTTC. V gene TRBV19 combines with J gene TRBJ1-2, with 9 bases fitting TRBD1. Losses at the gene ends were 5 bases for V and 4 bases for J; bases not matched to a gene: 5. Per the germline V gene, CDR1 is LNHDA and CDR2 is SQIVND (reference sequence). The length of the CDR3 is 14 residues.

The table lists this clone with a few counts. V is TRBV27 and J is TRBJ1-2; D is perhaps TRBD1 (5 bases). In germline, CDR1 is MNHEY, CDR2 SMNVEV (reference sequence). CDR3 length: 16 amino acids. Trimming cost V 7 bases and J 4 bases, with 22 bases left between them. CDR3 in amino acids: CASTTMRGQGLYGYTF. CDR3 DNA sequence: TGTGCCAGCACCACCATGCGGGGTCAGGGCCTCTATGGCTACACCTTC.

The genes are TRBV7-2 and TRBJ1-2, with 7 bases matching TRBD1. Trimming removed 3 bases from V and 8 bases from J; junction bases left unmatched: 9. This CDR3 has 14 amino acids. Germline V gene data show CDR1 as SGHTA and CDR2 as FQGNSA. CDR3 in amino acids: CASSLGQLVEGYTF. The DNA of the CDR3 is TGTGCCAGCAGCTTGGGACAGTTGGTGGAGGGCTACACCTTC.

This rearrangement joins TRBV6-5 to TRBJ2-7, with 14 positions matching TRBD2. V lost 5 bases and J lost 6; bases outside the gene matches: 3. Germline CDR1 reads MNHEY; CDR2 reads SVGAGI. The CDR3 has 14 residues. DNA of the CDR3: TGTGCCAGCAGTAGGGGACTAGCGGGAGTCGAGCAGTACTTC. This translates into CASSRGLAGVEQYF.

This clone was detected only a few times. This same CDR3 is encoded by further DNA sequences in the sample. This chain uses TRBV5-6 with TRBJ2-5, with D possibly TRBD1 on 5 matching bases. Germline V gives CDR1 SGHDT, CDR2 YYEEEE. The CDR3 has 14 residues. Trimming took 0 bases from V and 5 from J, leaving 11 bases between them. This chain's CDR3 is CASSLGQGGETQYF. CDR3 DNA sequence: TGTGCCAGCAGCTTGGGGCAGGGTGGGGAGACCCAGTACTTC.

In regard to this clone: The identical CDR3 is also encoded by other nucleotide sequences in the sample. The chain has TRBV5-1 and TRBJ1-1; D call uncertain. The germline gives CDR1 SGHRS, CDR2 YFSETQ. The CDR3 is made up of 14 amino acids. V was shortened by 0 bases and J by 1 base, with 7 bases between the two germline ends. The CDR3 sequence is CASSLGRANTEAFF. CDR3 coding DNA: TGCGCCAGCAGCTTGGGGCGGGCGAACACTGAAGCTTTCTTT.

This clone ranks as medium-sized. The CDR3 DNA reads TGCGCCAGCAGCTTGGCAGGGTTTGTAGGAGGCTACACCTTC. Its translation: CASSLAGFVGGYTF. The V call is TRBV5-1, the J call TRBJ1-2; D possibly corresponds to TRBD1 (5 bases). The ends were cut back, 0 bases at V and 8 bases at J, with 14 bases in the middle. The length of the CDR3 is 14 residues. CDR1 and CDR2 from the germline V gene are SGHRS and YFSETQ. Filled out from reference TRBV5-1 and TRBJ1-2, the complete variable domain reads KAGVTQTPRYLIKTRGQQVTLSCSPISGHRSVSWYQQTPGQGLQFLFEYFSETQRNKGNFPGRFSGRQFSNSRSEMNVSTLELGDSALYLCASSLAGFVGGYTFGSGTRLTVV.